The T cell receptor (beta chain) under discussion was sequenced for a study of shared clonotypes between healthy human individuals. Only CD45RO-negative cells positively selected for CCR7 counted as naive CD8 cells, so terminally differentiated effector memory CD45RA+ cells were excluded. Worth noting for this clone: This specimen includes other DNA sequences encoding the same CDR3.

Profiled with immunoSEQ multiplex PCR; TCRdb holds only in-frame clones, not every one. The sample carries about 2.2 million clones, roughly 95% recorded once. The germline V gene encodes CDR1 SEHNR and CDR2 FQNEAQ (reference sequence). The CDR3 consists of 15 residues. V was trimmed by 3 bases and J by 2 bases, leaving 13 bases between them. This clonotype was obtained from a man between 18 and 35 years old in good health. Some clones in this sample may be carry-over from other donors' samples. The rearrangement joins TRBV7-9 to TRBJ1-1; no firm D call. Sequenced input: naive CD8+ T cells from PBMCs. CDR3 in amino acids: CASSFAYTANTEAFF. The CDR3 nucleotides read TGTGCCAGCAGCTTCGCCTATACTGCAAACACTGAAGCTTTCTTT.